The present TCR beta chain was sequenced within a study of shared clonotypes between healthy human individuals. Study context: The donors, two women and three men, were aged 18 to 49.

CD8 memory merged CD45RO+ with CCR7-negative CD45RA+ TemRA cells. Profiling relied on immunoSEQ multiplex PCR, and the TCRdb table lists in-frame clones only, not all of them. Here the sample spans about 380,000 clones, approximately 97% being singletons. This clonotype originated in a man aged 30-40 years in good health. The sequencing input was memory CD8+ T cells sorted from blood. Noted subset: CD45RO+ cells pooled with CCR7-negative TemRA cells.

The CDR3 DNA sequence: TGTGCCAGCAGCTGGAGCTCCTACGAGCAGTACTTC. The encoded protein is CASSWSSYEQYF. The genes are TRBV11-2 and TRBJ2-7, with D unresolved. Per the germline V gene, CDR1 is SGHAT and CDR2 is FQNNGV. The CDR3 spans 12 residues. V was shortened by 4 bases and J by 0 bases, with 4 bases between the two germline ends.